This TCR beta chain was obtained from a study of monozygotic twins with inflammatory bowel disease. Regarding this clonotype: What it binds is unknown.

Overall study results and limits: Researchers report that IBD patients shared fewer clonotypes with others than healthy twins, especially amid disease activity. The analysis yielded no support for one strong signal or clonotype associated with IBD. With inverse Simpson as the measure, TCRbeta diversity was lower in IBD patients than in healthy co-twins. Twins classed as concordant or discordant showed no difference in repertoire similarity, possibly from limited power.

TCRdb reprocessed the 5' RACE reads; each CDR3 protein has one entry and no DNA is given. The repertoire table contains about 160,000 distinct CDR3 sequences. Germline CDR1 LNHNV, CDR2 YYDKDF (reference sequence). CDR3 length equals 17 residues. The sequenced material came from blood. The source is a human donor with ulcerative colitis or Crohn's disease, or a healthy co-twin of an affected twin (not recorded which). V usage is TRBV15 and J usage is TRBJ2-5; the TCRdb call, TRBD1, lacks DNA for checking. CDR3 amino acids: CATSITPGTYVGETQYF.